A selection of T cell receptor beta chains follows, all from one sample in a study of shared clonotypes between healthy human individuals. This table comes from immunoSEQ multiplex PCR, and its TCRdb copy is limited to in-frame clones, with some not included. The data show around 100,000 clones, approximately 70% seen once. Material for sequencing was memory CD8+ T cells sorted from blood. The receptors shown here come from a woman in her twenties or thirties in good health. Both conserved end residues are part of each CDR3. D genes are given only for firm matches. Some rows mark clone size as missing; the rest say once, few, many or name a class of expanded clone.

>TRBJ2-4|once|TRBV18|-
CASSPPGRSQNIQYF
TGTGCCAGCTCACCCCCCGGGCGCAGCCAAAACATTCAGTACTTC
>TRBJ2-7|-|TRBV6-1|-
CASSGGEGGYYEQYF
TGTGCCAGCAGTGGGGGAGAGGGTGGCTACTACGAGCAGTACTTC
>TRBJ2-5|few|TRBV11-3|-
CASSAHSGMGETQYF
TGTGCCAGCAGCGCACATTCCGGCATGGGAGAGACCCAGTACTTC
>TRBJ2-2|-|TRBV25-1|-
CASTPDTGELFF
TGTGCCAGCACCCCAGACACCGGGGAGCTGTTTTTT
>TRBJ2-7|once|TRBV7-9|-
CASSLWSPGWEQYF
TGTGCCAGCAGCTTGTGGTCCCCGGGGTGGGAGCAGTACTTC
>TRBJ1-2|few|TRBV6-4|TRBD1
CASSGDRACYYGYTF
TGTGCCAGCAGCGGAGACAGGGCTTGTTACTATGGCTACACCTTC
>TRBJ2-1|-|TRBV19|-
CASSVWSMNEQFF
TGTGCCAGCTCCGTCTGGAGCATGAATGAGCAGTTCTTC
>TRBJ2-1|few|TRBV25-1|TRBD1
CASRDRQSTKDEQFF
TGTGCCAGCAGGGACAGGCAAAGTACGAAGGATGAGCAGTTCTTC
>TRBJ2-7|-|TRBV10-2|-
CASSSSYEQYF
TGCGCCAGCAGCAGCTCCTACGAGCAGTACTTC
>TRBJ1-1|-|TRBV2|TRBD1
CASRAIRDRAVTEAFF
TGTGCCAGCAGGGCAATCCGGGACAGGGCGGTTACTGAAGCTTTCTTT
>TRBJ2-3|-|TRBV10-2|TRBD2
CASSLTSGSGPDTQYF
TGCGCCAGCAGCTTGACTAGCGGGAGCGGGCCAGATACGCAGTATTTT
>TRBJ2-1|-|TRBV5-8|-
CANLRGRSSYNEQFF
TGTGCCAACCTCCGTGGAAGGAGCTCCTACAATGAGCAGTTCTTC
>TRBJ2-2|-|TRBV6-5|-
CASADLLDTGELFF
TGTGCCAGCGCGGACCTCCTCGACACCGGGGAGCTGTTTTTT
>TRBJ2-1|-|TRBV16|TRBD2
CASSQSAGGGNEQFF
TGTGCCAGCAGCCAATCAGCGGGAGGGGGCAATGAGCAGTTCTTC
>TRBJ2-1|-|TRBV4-1|TRBD2
CASSQELADNEQFF
TGCGCCAGCAGCCAAGAACTAGCGGACAATGAGCAGTTCTTC
>TRBJ1-2|-|TRBV5-6|TRBD1
CASSLARDRGLRYGYTF
TGTGCCAGCAGCTTGGCCCGAGACAGGGGCCTTCGCTATGGCTACACCTTC
>TRBJ2-2|-|TRBV19|TRBD1
CASSWTGGANTGELFF
TGTGCCAGTAGCTGGACAGGGGGTGCGAACACCGGGGAGCTGTTTTTT
>TRBJ2-1|-|TRBV5-1|TRBD1
CASSASGTGRIGSSSYNEQFF
TGCGCCAGCAGCGCCTCCGGGACAGGGAGGATTGGGTCGAGCTCCTACAATGAGCAGTTCTTC
>TRBJ2-1|-|TRBV10-3|TRBD2
CAIGNLAEPYNEQFF
TGTGCCATCGGGAACCTAGCGGAGCCCTACAATGAGCAGTTCTTC
>TRBJ2-7|few|TRBV5-1|-
CASSFNDRNDEQYF
TGCGCCAGCAGCTTTAATGACAGGAATGACGAGCAGTACTTC